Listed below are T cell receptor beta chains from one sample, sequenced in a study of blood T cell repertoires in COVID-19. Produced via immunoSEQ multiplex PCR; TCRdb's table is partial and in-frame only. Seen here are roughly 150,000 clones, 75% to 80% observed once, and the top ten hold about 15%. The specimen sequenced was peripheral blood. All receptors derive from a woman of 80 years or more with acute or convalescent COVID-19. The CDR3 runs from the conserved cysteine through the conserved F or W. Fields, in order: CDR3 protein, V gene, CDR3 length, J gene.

CDR3aa: CASSLVSGARDEQYF; v_gene: TRBV5-1; len: 15; j_gene: TRBJ2-7
CDR3aa: CASKPGHPPYEQYF; v_gene: TRBV28; len: 14; j_gene: TRBJ2-7
CDR3aa: CASSLGGQGYGYTF; v_gene: TRBV5-8; len: 14; j_gene: TRBJ1-2
CDR3aa: CASSQSSRTDSYGYTF; v_gene: TRBV19; len: 16; j_gene: TRBJ1-2
CDR3aa: CASRGRGTYEQYF; v_gene: TRBV12-3/TRBV12-4; len: 13; j_gene: TRBJ2-7
CDR3aa: CASSPDRVDSPLHF; v_gene: TRBV11-1; len: 14; j_gene: TRBJ1-6
CDR3aa: CATGEGSYNSPLHF; v_gene: TRBV11-2; len: 14; j_gene: TRBJ1-6
CDR3aa: CASSLDGSFEQFF; v_gene: TRBV5-1; len: 13; j_gene: TRBJ2-1
CDR3aa: CASSEVAASVYVEQYF; v_gene: TRBV6-1; len: 16; j_gene: TRBJ2-7
CDR3aa: CASSVLAGGRKDTQYF; v_gene: TRBV5-1; len: 16; j_gene: TRBJ2-3
CDR3aa: CASRGTVGGTQYF; v_gene: TRBV2; len: 13; j_gene: TRBJ2-5
CDR3aa: CASSLEGSNEKLFF; v_gene: TRBV5-4; len: 14; j_gene: TRBJ1-4